This T cell receptor beta chain was sequenced during a study of OX40 agonist ivuxolimab in advanced cancers. About the study: The patients' treatment was ivuxolimab, an agonistic anti-OX40 (CD134) antibody.

Repertoires were generated with immunoSEQ multiplex PCR, while TCRdb's copy carries only in-frame clones and drops some. The table shows some 58,000 clones, with 70% to 90% occurring only once. This clone was counted between two and nine times. Its specificity is not known. Any history of autoimmune disease or systemic immunosuppression disqualified patients. Baseline, cycle 4 day 1, and cycle 7 day 1 were the blood sampling points. Overall study results and limits: Part of the nonresponder group also had normalized T-cell clonal expansion that was low.

The sequencing used CD4+ or CD8+ T cells sorted from blood, collected in a trial of the OX40 agonist ivuxolimab. This sequence was found in an adult with an advanced solid tumor such as melanoma, head and neck, liver or kidney cancer.

The CDR3: CASTNLLGQQYF. Written as DNA, the CDR3 is TGTGCCAGCACCAACTTACTTGGCCAGCAGTACTTC. J is TRBJ2-7 and V is TRBV28, with D uncertain. V dropped 7 bases and J dropped 8 bases, with 15 bases sitting between them. This CDR3 is built from 12 residues. Germline V gene data show CDR1 as MDHEN and CDR2 as SYDVKM.